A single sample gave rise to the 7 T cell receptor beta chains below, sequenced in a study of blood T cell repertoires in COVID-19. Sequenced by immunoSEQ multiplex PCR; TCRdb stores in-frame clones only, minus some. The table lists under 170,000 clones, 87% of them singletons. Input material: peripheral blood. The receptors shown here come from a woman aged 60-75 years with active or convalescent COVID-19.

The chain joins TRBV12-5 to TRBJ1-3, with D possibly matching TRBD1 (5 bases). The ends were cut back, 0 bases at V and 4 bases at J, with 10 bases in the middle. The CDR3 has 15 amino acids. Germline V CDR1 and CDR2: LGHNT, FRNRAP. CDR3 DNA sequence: TGTGCTAGTGGTTTGGTGCCAGGGAGGGGAAACACCATATATTTT. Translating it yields CASGLVPGRGNTIYF.

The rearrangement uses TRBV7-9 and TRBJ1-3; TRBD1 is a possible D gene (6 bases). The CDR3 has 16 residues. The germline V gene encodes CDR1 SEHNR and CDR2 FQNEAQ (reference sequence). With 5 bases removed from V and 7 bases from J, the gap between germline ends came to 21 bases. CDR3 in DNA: TGTGCCAGCAGCCTACCCTTACAGGGAATTGGGAACACCATATATTTT. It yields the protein CASSLPLQGIGNTIYF.

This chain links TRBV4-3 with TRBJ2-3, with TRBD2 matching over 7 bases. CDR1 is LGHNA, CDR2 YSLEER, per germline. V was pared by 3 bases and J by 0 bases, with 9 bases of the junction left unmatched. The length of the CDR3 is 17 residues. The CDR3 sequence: CASSQAGALSSTDTQYF. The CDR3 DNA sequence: TGCGCCAGCAGCCAGGCGGGAGCCCTCTCTAGCACAGATACGCAGTATTTT.

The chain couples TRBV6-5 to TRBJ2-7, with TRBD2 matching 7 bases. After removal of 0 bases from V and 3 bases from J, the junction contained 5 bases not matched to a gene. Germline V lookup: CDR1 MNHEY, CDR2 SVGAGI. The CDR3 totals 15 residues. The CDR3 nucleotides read TGTGCCAGCAGTTACTCCCCGGGAGGTCTCTACGAGCAGTACTTC. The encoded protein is CASSYSPGGLYEQYF.

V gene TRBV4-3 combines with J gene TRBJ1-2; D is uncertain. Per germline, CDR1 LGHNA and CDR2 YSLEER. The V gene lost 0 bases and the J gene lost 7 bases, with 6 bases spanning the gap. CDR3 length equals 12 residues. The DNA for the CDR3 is TGCGCCAGCAGCCAAGAGAGGGTTGGCTACACCTTC. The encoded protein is CASSQERVGYTF.

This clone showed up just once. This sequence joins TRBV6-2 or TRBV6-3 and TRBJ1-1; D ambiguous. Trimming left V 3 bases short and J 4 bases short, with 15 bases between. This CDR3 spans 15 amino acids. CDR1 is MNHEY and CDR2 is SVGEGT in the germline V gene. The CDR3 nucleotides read TGTGCCAGCAGTTATGCGGGCCAGTTGGGCACTGAAGCTTTCTTT. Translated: CASSYAGQLGTEAFF.

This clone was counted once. The CDR3 loop reads CASSTGGRGSPGELFF. The CDR3 DNA sequence: TGTGCCAGCAGCACCGGGGGGCGGGGGTCCCCCGGGGAGCTGTTTTTT. The chain has TRBV7-9 and TRBJ2-2; D might be TRBD2 (7 bases). The length of the CDR3 is 16 residues. Looked up from germline, CDR1 is SEHNR and CDR2 is FQNEAQ (reference sequence). V was clipped by 5 bases and J by 6 bases, with 19 bases between them.